This T cell receptor beta chain stems from a study of HIV-infected children after antiretroviral therapy interruption. Study-wide points: Naive CD4+ sequences overlapped less between time points once interruption began. Naive CD4+ Gini coefficient rose by interruption end, suggesting clonal expansion.

The germline CDR1 and CDR2 sequences are ENHRY and SYGVKD. CDR3 size: 14 residues. Trimming cost V 3 bases and J 10 bases, with 18 bases left between them. Noted treatment: PENTA 11 planned treatment interruption arm or continuous ART arm. Naive CD4+ CD45RA+ CD45RO- T cells were FACS-sorted from thawed PBMCs. RNA-based 3' RACE libraries used unique molecular identifiers. MiXCR was run by TCRdb on the 3' RACE reads, yielding one entry per CDR3 protein. The sample includes about 50,000 distinct CDR3 sequences, around 4% of them seen just once. About this clonotype: The antigen is unknown.

The input for sequencing was CD45RA+ CD4+ T cells from PBMCs, pooled from several time points, taken from a donor given antiretroviral therapy, either interrupted or continuous. Subset here: naive CD4+ CD45RA+ CD45RO- T cells. The gene calls are TRBV10-3 and TRBJ1-1, with D possibly being TRBD1 (6 bases). The receptor was derived from a pool of human donors with HIV. The CDR3 protein is CAISDPDRFFLAFF. CDR3 bases: TGTGCCATCAGTGATCCCGACAGGTTTTTCTTAGCTTTCTTT.